The next 20 T cell receptor beta chains were all read from a single sample in a study of T cells in localized non-small cell lung cancer. Sequencing was performed with immunoSEQ multiplex PCR; in TCRdb, only in-frame clones are kept and a portion is missing. The sample contains about 23,000 clones, roughly nine tenths of which appear only once. Sequences were derived from peripheral blood, sampled before any cancer treatment. These receptors all come from a male donor older than 55 with stage I lung adenocarcinoma.

The rearrangement uses TRBV6-5 and TRBJ2-1, with 9 bases identical to TRBD1. The CDR3 runs to 15 residues. The germline gives CDR1 MNHEY, CDR2 SVGAGI. J was trimmed by 5 bases and V by 5 bases; bases with no gene match: 7. The CDR3 loop reads CASSTSGTGNNEQFF. CDR3 bases: TGTGCCAGCAGTACCTCCGGGACAGGGAACAATGAGCAGTTCTTC.

The J gene is TRBJ2-1, the V gene TRBV6-1; 7 bases align to TRBD1. Germline V CDR1 and CDR2: MNHNS, SASEGT. The CDR3 spans 14 residues. V lost 5 bases and J lost 8; bases outside the gene matches: 9. DNA for the CDR3: TGTGCCAGCAGTCTCGGACAGGAAGGGGATGAGCAGTTCTTC. Protein product: CASSLGQEGDEQFF.

The chain employs TRBV6-6 and TRBJ1-5, with TRBD1 matching 8 bases. CDR1 MNHNY and CDR2 SVGAGI come from the germline V gene (reference sequence). CDR3 length equals 14 residues. J lost 5 bases, V lost 5 bases, and 5 bases had no gene match. The CDR3 sequence is CASSDRGLYQPQHF. CDR3 bases: TGTGCCAGCAGTGACAGGGGTCTCTATCAGCCCCAGCATTTT.

The rearrangement links TRBV9 to TRBJ1-3, with unresolved D. Trimming removed 4 bases from V and 0 bases from J, with 11 bases in between. CDR1 SGDLS and CDR2 YYNGEE come from the germline V gene. This CDR3 is 15 amino acids long. In DNA, the CDR3 is TGTGCCAGCAGCTTAAGGGTCGGCTCTGGAAACACCATATATTTT. It codes for CASSLRVGSGNTIYF.

The CDR3 reads CASRQGIAYNEQFF. As DNA, the CDR3 is TGTGCCAGCAGACAGGGGATAGCCTACAATGAGCAGTTCTTC. This chain links TRBV6-1 with TRBJ2-1; 7 bases agree with TRBD1. V lost 6 bases, J lost 2 bases, and 4 bases stayed unmatched. The CDR3 covers 14 residues. Germline V gene sequence: CDR1 MNHNS, CDR2 SASEGT.

The chain links TRBV28 to TRBJ2-7; 12 nucleotides align to TRBD1. This CDR3 is built from 16 residues. Germline-derived CDR1 and CDR2 are MDHEN and SYDVKM. The J segment lost 6 bases and the V segment lost 5 bases, leaving 11 bases of the junction unmatched. The CDR3 DNA sequence: TGTGCCAGCAGTGGATACCGGGACAGGGGGCAGTTCGAGCAGTACTTC. Protein: CASSGYRDRGQFEQYF.

The DNA for the CDR3 is TGTGCCAGTAGTATCCCGGGACAGGGATACTATGGCTACACCTTC. Its translation is CASSIPGQGYYGYTF. The chain uses TRBV19 and TRBJ1-2; 9 bases match TRBD1. The CDR3 has 15 residues. J was trimmed by 3 bases and V by 3 bases; bases with no gene match: 5. Germline CDR1 and CDR2: LNHDA and SQIVND (reference sequence).

Only a few counts were recorded for this clone. The chain couples TRBV9 to TRBJ2-5, with D tentatively TRBD2 (6 bases). Germline V CDR1 and CDR2: SGDLS, YYNGEE. Deletions cut 4 bases from V and 4 bases from J, with 17 bases between. The CDR3 has 15 residues. DNA of the CDR3: TGTGCCAGCAGCCCATCCGGGGCAGCGGGAGAGACCCAGTACTTC. Amino acids: CASSPSGAAGETQYF.

This clone was recorded once. This chain uses TRBV7-2 with TRBJ2-2; TRBD2 matches 10 bases. Germline V gene data show CDR1 as SGHTA and CDR2 as FQGNSA. The ends lost 3 bases at V and 4 bases at J; junction bases unmatched: 5. The CDR3 is 16 residues long. CDR3 amino acids: CASSFAAGGGTGELFF. CDR3 DNA: TGTGCCAGCAGCTTCGCAGCGGGAGGGGGCACCGGGGAGCTGTTTTTT. Full variable domain (rest looked up from reference TRBV7-2 and TRBJ2-2): GAGVSQSPSNKVTEKGKDVELRCDPISGHTALYWYRQSLGQGLEFLIYFQGNSAPDKSGLPSDRFSAERTGGSVSTLTIQRTQQEDSAVYLCASSFAAGGGTGELFFGEGSRLTVL.

A few counts support this clone. The CDR3 DNA reads TGTGCCAGCTTCTCGAGGGGGGCGCGCACTGAAGCTTTCTTT. Translation gives CASFSRGARTEAFF. The chain is built from TRBV28 and TRBJ1-1; a weak D match, TRBD1 (6 bases). CDR3 length: 14 amino acids. Per germline, CDR1 MDHEN and CDR2 SYDVKM. The ends were cut back, 8 bases at V and 4 bases at J, with 17 bases in the middle. Combining the CDR3 with reference TRBV28 and TRBJ1-1 gives the whole variable domain DVKVTQSSRYLVKRTGEKVFLECVQDMDHENMFWYRQDPGLGLRLIYFSYDVKMKEKGDIPEGYSVSREKKERFSLILESASTNQTSMYLCASFSRGARTEAFFGQGTRLTVV.

V usage is TRBV4-2 and J usage is TRBJ2-7; D gene unclear. The V gene's germline CDR1 is LGHNA and CDR2 YNFKEQ. Trimming pared 1 base from V and 5 bases from J, leaving 12 bases between. The CDR3 runs to 14 residues. The CDR3, as DNA: TGTGCCAGCAGCCAAGCCCTGGCACCGAACGAGCAGTACTTC. Encoded protein: CASSQALAPNEQYF.

J is TRBJ1-5 and V is TRBV2, with 9 positions matching TRBD1. J gave up 7 bases and V 3 bases, and 7 bases lay outside the gene matches. Per the germline V gene, CDR1 is SNHLY and CDR2 is FYNNEI. This CDR3 is 15 amino acids long. The CDR3 region has the DNA TGTGCCAGCAGTGACGGGACAGGGATACGACAGCCCCAGCATTTT. It is translated as CASSDGTGIRQPQHF. Variable domain in full (rest from reference TRBV2 and TRBJ1-5): EPEVTQTPSHQVTQMGQEVILRCVPISNHLYFYWYRQILGQKVEFLVSFYNNEISEKSEIFDDQFSVERPDGSNFTLKIRSTKLEDSAMYFCASSDGTGIRQPQHFGDGTRLSIL.

The CDR3 reads CASSIRQGEQYF. The CDR3 DNA follows: TGTGCCAGTAGCATACGCCAGGGCGAGCAGTACTTC. The chain links TRBV19 to TRBJ2-7; D might be TRBD1 (5 bases). There are 12 residues in the CDR3. Trimming took off 6 bases at V and 6 bases at J, with 12 bases between the two ends. The V gene's germline CDR1 is LNHDA and CDR2 SQIVND (reference sequence).

This clone came up a few times. This sequence joins TRBV7-9 and TRBJ2-1; 7 positions match TRBD1. V was pared by 6 bases and J by 7 bases, with 9 bases of the junction left unmatched. This CDR3 region has 14 residues. Germline V gives CDR1 SEHNR, CDR2 FQNEAQ (reference sequence). CDR3 coding DNA: TGTGCCAGCAGTCCAGACAGGGCCCCGAATGAGCAGTTCTTC. As protein: CASSPDRAPNEQFF.

This chain connects TRBV7-9 to TRBJ2-2; 8 bases are shared with TRBD1. This CDR3 is 15 amino acids long. The germline gives CDR1 SEHNR, CDR2 FQNEAQ (reference sequence). V trimming: 10 bases; J trimming: 3 bases; junction bases outside the gene matches: 10. DNA for the CDR3: TGTGCCACCAAAGGGACAGGCGGCGACACCGGGGAGCTGTTTTTT. Amino acids: CATKGTGGDTGELFF.

This sequence joins TRBV27 and TRBJ2-1; 14 bases are a match to TRBD2. CDR3 size: 18 residues. Looked up from germline, CDR1 is MNHEY and CDR2 is SMNVEV (reference sequence). Trimming cost V 5 bases and J 6 bases; bases outside gene matches: 12. Here the CDR3 DNA reads TGTGCCAGCAGTCCGGGACTAGCGGGGGCCCTTAATTCCAATGAGCAGTTCTTC. Translating gives CASSPGLAGALNSNEQFF.

J is TRBJ1-5 and V is TRBV6-1; D is undetermined. With 1 base removed from V and 3 bases from J, the gap between germline ends came to 1 base. This CDR3 is built from 12 residues. The germline V gene has CDR1 MNHNS and CDR2 SASEGT. CDR3 in amino acids: CASSEDNQPQHF. The CDR3 DNA follows: TGTGCCAGCAGTGAAGACAATCAGCCCCAGCATTTT.

The chain employs TRBV7-9 and TRBJ1-5; D is unclear. In germline, CDR1 is SEHNR, CDR2 FQNEAQ (reference sequence). Trimming removed 1 base from V and 5 bases from J, with 3 bases in between. CDR3 length equals 12 residues. CDR3 residues: CASSLDHQPQHF. In DNA form, the CDR3 reads TGTGCCAGCAGCTTAGATCATCAGCCCCAGCATTTT.

The chain employs TRBV19 and TRBJ1-1; D gene uncertain. Between the trimmed V and J ends, which lost 5 bases and 2 bases, there was a span of 9 bases. Germline assignment: CDR1 LNHDA and CDR2 SQIVND (reference sequence). CDR3 length equals 13 residues. The CDR3 sequence: CASSWISNTEAFF. The CDR3 DNA reads TGTGCCAGTAGTTGGATCTCCAACACTGAAGCTTTCTTT.

This chain joins TRBV7-2 and TRBJ2-3; D is ambiguous. The CDR3 spans 14 residues. The germline V gene encodes CDR1 SGHTA and CDR2 FQGNSA. Trimming shortened V by 4 bases and J by 6 bases, and 14 bases separated the two germline ends. This CDR3 is CASSSSPRTDTQYF. The DNA for the CDR3 is TGTGCCAGCAGCTCCTCACCAAGGACGGATACGCAGTATTTT.